The T cell receptor beta chain described here comes from a study of cytomegalovirus exposure and HLA in healthy donors listed by TCRdb under 2017. A note on the overall study: According to an earlier analysis of 550 to 750 of the donors, some 180 million T cells yielded 90 million to 140 million unique TCR beta sequences and more than 250 Gb of sequence data. An early release that covered about 600 HLA-typed donors contained approximately 300 gigabases of sequencing data and around 80 million unique TCR sequences. The genetic ancestry cluster associated with self-reported Caucasian donors included 70% to 85% of the 300 to 400 genotyped donors. The study was designed to test whether signatures of past pathogen exposure could be identified by cataloging public T cell receptors. Using immunosequencing, the study profiled T cell repertoires from around 680 subjects and related those repertoires to cytomegalovirus serostatus. Besides the first cohort of around 670 subjects, a separate validation cohort made up of over 95 different subjects was used. High-throughput TCR immunosequencing, statistical association of individual TCRs with disease status, and machine learning were combined to predict cytomegalovirus infection status. To study patterns of TCR occurrence, a later analysis re-analyzed previously published TCR beta repertoires from 666 donors and added high-resolution HLA genotyping. The later analysis used no new phenotypic data to find candidate immune exposures, relying instead on TCR beta sequences and their occurrence across donors. An earlier analysis of approximately 640 of the donors applied high-throughput TCR beta sequencing to assess whether each TCR beta V gene segment acted as functional or pseudogenic. Donor age, sex, ethnicity and CMV serostatus were collected together with the repertoire data. In a later genetic analysis, genome-wide SNP genotypes for about three fifths of the 666 donors were used, and that subset was treated as a discovery cohort. Every discovery cohort repertoire had been produced on one sequencing platform. Both class I and class II loci were covered by HLA typing, at four-digit resolution. Typing coverage differed by locus: A, B, C, DRB1 and DQB1 were typed in about 620-640 donors, DQA1 in about 500, DPA1 in some 570, and DPB1 in 450 to 480. A handful of DR-DQ haplotypes were treated as single units for association and clustering because of strong linkage in the cohort. Among almost 400 genotyped donors of the cohort, an average of roughly 240,000 unique TCR beta nucleotide sequences were sequenced per donor, roughly 20% of them non-productive. What the research found in general, with its limitations: Because counts were too low, some 16 rarely observed V segments, including chromosome 9 orphons, were excluded from the earlier analysis of some 590 of the donors. A later analysis reported that several top co-occurrence clusters appeared linked to parvovirus B19, influenza, CMV and Epstein-Barr virus. The classifier was reported to diagnose cytomegalovirus status with high specificity and sensitivity in both the original and validation cohorts. Roughly uniform sequencing depth across donors was assumed in presence/absence analyses, although this assumption may not hold. Because some donors lacked HLA typing at each locus, the association tests relied only on the typed subset. According to a later analysis, TCR association rates differed among HLA loci, with DRB1 alleles showing the most associated TCRs and HLA-C alleles showing the fewest. Across donors, most TCR sequences were observed very rarely, whereas some public TCRs were present in many individuals. Linkage disequilibrium might explain the correlated functional status among segregating V segments, but an unknown experimental factor could not be excluded. The study listed 150 to 200 TCR beta chains as associated with cytomegalovirus. The authors suggested that the approach could potentially be extended to other disease states and immunological phenotypes. A further reported finding was that TCR beta sequences accurately predicted the HLA-A and HLA-B alleles for most subjects in the first cohort. The sequencing pipeline was judged likely to have produced a cluster of highly shared sequence variants as a technical artifact. In a later analysis, HLA-associated TCR beta chains were found to be more clonally expanded and to have lower generation probabilities than equally common non-associated chains. In vitro tests confirmed that three of the cytomegalovirus-associated TCR beta chains recognize cytomegalovirus antigens. Immune exposure information for the cohort was limited to CMV serostatus. A later analysis associated 17,000 or so TCR beta sequences with specific HLA alleles at a false discovery rate of 0.05. Only TCR beta chains were sequenced in this cohort, and the absence of alpha or paired-chain data limited detectable features. V-gene and J-gene trimming of TCR beta chains was associated with a missense DCLRE1C variant in a later genetic analysis, and the association was replicated in an independent cohort. In an earlier analysis of 587 of the donors, most TCR beta V segments appeared in productive rearrangements about 87% or about 30% of the time, broadly matching IMGT annotations. Strong co-occurrence of HLA alleles, especially DR and DQ, made assigning TCR associations to individual alleles difficult. In a later genetic analysis, fewer N-insertions in productive TCRs were reported among donors in an Asian-associated ancestry cluster than the 666-donor mean. According to a later analysis, most CMV-associated TCR beta chains appeared to be HLA-restricted, and the HLA associations seemed to be driven largely by CMV exposure.

As concerns this clone: Its recognized antigen is unknown. No base quality values were provided; no much bigger clone lies one nucleotide off.

The cohort was made up of approximately 700 healthy bone marrow donors. Cohort members were all nominally healthy when sampled, although unrecorded immune exposures were likely present. The donor tested CMV seronegative, placing the donor among the 350 or so seronegative members of the cohort. A peripheral blood sample was provided by each donor, and peripheral blood mononuclear cells were used for TCR beta sequencing. The Qiagen DNeasy Blood Extraction Kit was used to extract genomic DNA from the blood cell samples. Library creation used the immunoSEQ multiplex PCR assay. For the multiplex PCR, a mixture combining 60 forward primers for TCR Vbeta segments and 13 reverse primers for TCR Jbeta segments was used. The CDR3 region of rearranged TCR beta genes was amplified from genomic DNA with a multiplex PCR assay. The amplified TCR beta libraries were sequenced on the Illumina HiSeq System as 87-base-pair reads. The study's own analysis went as follows. A later analysis tallied around 80 million unique TCR beta chains across the 700 or so repertoires, and about 10 million of those chains were shared by two or more donors. A nearest-neighbor algorithm error-corrected the raw reads and collapsed the reads into unique sequences, merging closely related sequences to remove PCR and sequencing errors. Alignment of CDR3 sequences to IMGT reference sequences was used to assign V, D and J gene segments. Each retained sequence needed at least a six-nucleotide match to both a V gene segment and a J gene segment. A rearrangement counted as productive if the CDR3 had no stop codons and remained in frame with V and J, and every other rearrangement counted as non-productive. CDR3 was defined according to IMGT convention as the region running from the second conserved V-encoded cysteine to the conserved J-encoded phenylalanine. The earlier analysis of about 610 of the donors excluded sequences that lacked an unambiguous match to a single V gene segment. In an earlier analysis of several hundred of the donors, V segments were called functional above 56.7% productive rearrangements and were called segregating when the between-donor standard deviation exceeded 5%. To diagnose cytomegalovirus status from the catalog of TCR beta chain sequences, a statistical classification framework was built. In a later analysis, V and J genes were assigned by comparing TCR nucleotide sequences against IMGT/GENE-DB human TR gene sequences. In a later analysis, CDR3 sequences and most-parsimonious VDJ recombination scenarios were assigned using the TCRdist pipeline. A later analysis defined each TCR beta chain by its CDR3 amino acid sequence plus V-gene family, and excluded reads lacking a unique V-gene family. To address suspected cross-contamination and a sequencing artifact, a later analysis removed 550 to 750 highly shared, low-generation-probability nucleotide sequences. In a later analysis, a clonal expansion index for each public chain was calculated from normalized within-repertoire ranks of inferred template counts. In a later analysis, generation probabilities were computed using a VDJ recombination model fitted to out-of-frame rearrangements, and the results were checked against IGoR. In a later analysis, TCR-TCR, TCR-HLA and TCR-CMV co-occurrence was scored with hypergeometric tests, and a repertoire-size bias correction was applied to TCR pairs. To estimate false discovery rates, a later analysis permuted the HLA or CMV assignments 20 times. A later analysis grouped co-occurring TCRs with DBSCAN, adding TCRdist sequence similarity when clustering within HLA-allele-positive subsets. Repertoires with fewer than 30,000 or more than 120,000 public chains, plus five repertoires with anomalous nucleotide sharing, were excluded from co-occurrence clustering. Not all clones reach the TCRdb copy of this immuneACCESS table, which keeps in-frame sequences only. Checked studies attribute under half of the gap to unresolved V genes and leave the rest unexplained. Clone size and V and J calls were adopted from that table, with D and trimming inferred from the DNA. Across this sample there are 150,000 to 200,000 clones, with about 68% seen only once. The ten largest clones add up to approximately 2.3% of the sample.

Sequencing used PBMCs. The origin of this receptor is a female donor in good health and CMV-seronegative.

Read as DNA, the sequence is TGTGCCAGCAGTCCGCGGGGGGACTCCTACAATGAGCAGTTCTTC. This is translated as CASSPRGDSYNEQFF. In this chain, TRBV6-4 is recombined with TRBJ2-1; 8 central nucleotides agree with TRBD2. V trim: 5 bases; J trim: 0 bases; unmatched bases: 3. The CDR3, cysteine through phenylalanine, is 15 amino acids long. Kept here is only the CDR3 DNA, which spans 45 bases and is read in frame from base 1. Reading the germline V gene gives CDR1 MRHNA and CDR2 SNTAGT.